What follows are 32 T cell receptor beta chains derived from one specimen sequenced in a study of T cell changes during pregnancy in multiple sclerosis. Measured with immunoSEQ multiplex PCR; TCRdb has only the in-frame clones, and not every one. The sample consists of roughly 29,000 clones, approximately 89% of them appearing once. This specimen was CD8+ T cells from peripheral blood mononuclear cells, taken after pregnancy. The receptors originated from a female donor with multiple sclerosis, enrolled in a pregnancy study.

V and J are TRBV19 and TRBJ1-5, with D possibly being TRBD1 (6 bases). Germline CDR1 and CDR2: LNHDA and SQIVND (reference sequence). The V end was cut by 10 bases, the J end by 7 bases, with 14 bases between. The CDR3 contains 12 residues. The CDR3 loop is CATREGGQPQHF. The CDR3 DNA sequence: TGTGCCACCAGGGAGGGGGGACAGCCCCAGCATTTT.

This chain connects TRBV10-3 to TRBJ1-3; no definite D call. From germline, CDR1 is ENHRY and CDR2 SYGVKD. V gave up 3 bases and J gave up 0 bases, with 12 bases separating them. This CDR3 contains 16 residues. The CDR3: CAISDLDKSSGNTIYF. The CDR3 region has the DNA TGTGCCATCAGTGATCTTGACAAGAGCTCTGGAAACACCATATATTTT.

With respect to this clone: The junction departs from the called germline gene at one end, perhaps through a read error. V and J are TRBV6-4 and TRBJ2-1, with D unresolved. The CDR3 length is 14 residues. Germline CDR1 MRHNA, CDR2 SNTAGT. The CDR3: CASSYSSSYNEQFF. CDR3 in DNA: TGTGCCAGCAGTTACTCTAGCTCCTACAATGAGCAGTTCTTC.

The chain carries TRBV7-3 and TRBJ2-3; TRBD2 agrees at 11 bases. This CDR3 is built from 16 residues. The J segment lost 4 bases and the V segment lost 5 bases, leaving 8 bases of the junction unmatched. Germline V gene sequence: CDR1 SGHTA, CDR2 FQGTGA. For the CDR3, the DNA is TGTGCCAGCAGCCCAATCTCTAGCGGGAGGCCAGATACGCAGTATTTT. Its protein is CASSPISSGRPDTQYF.

This clone occurred once. The chain employs TRBV5-1 and TRBJ1-1; D might be TRBD1 (6 bases). Germline V lookup: CDR1 SGHRS, CDR2 YFSETQ. This CDR3 comprises 14 residues. Trimming removed 0 bases from V and 1 base from J, with 7 bases in between. CDR3 coding DNA: TGCGCCAGCAGCTTGGTAGGGGGGAACACTGAAGCTTTCTTT. Protein sequence: CASSLVGGNTEAFF. The full variable domain, completed using reference TRBV5-1 and TRBJ1-1, is KAGVTQTPRYLIKTRGQQVTLSCSPISGHRSVSWYQQTPGQGLQFLFEYFSETQRNKGNFPGRFSGRQFSNSRSEMNVSTLELGDSALYLCASSLVGGNTEAFFGQGTRLTVV.

The rearrangement uses TRBV4-1 and TRBJ2-7; D remains ambiguous. Deletions cut 1 base from V and 3 bases from J, with 10 bases between. The germline V gene encodes CDR1 MGHRA and CDR2 YSYEKL. The CDR3 is 14 amino acids. The CDR3 loop reads CASSQGRAGYEQYF. The CDR3 nucleotides are TGCGCCAGCAGCCAAGGGCGTGCAGGCTACGAGCAGTACTTC.

This clone was observed a few times. This sequence joins TRBV9 and TRBJ1-1; no definite D call. In germline, CDR1 is SGDLS, CDR2 YYNGEE. V was pared by 0 bases and J by 0 bases, with 6 bases between. The CDR3 totals 14 residues. The CDR3 nucleotides are TGTGCCAGCAGCGTAGGGCAGGTGAACACTGAAGCTTTCTTT. Its protein product is CASSVGQVNTEAFF.

V gene TRBV6-5 combines with J gene TRBJ2-1; 10 positions agree with TRBD2. Germline V gene sequence: CDR1 MNHEY, CDR2 SVGAGI. With 6 bases clipped from V and 6 bases from J, the junction kept 8 bases outside the gene matches. The CDR3 extends over 15 amino acids. CDR3 sequence reads: CASRRAGGPINEQFF. CDR3 DNA: TGTGCCAGCAGAAGAGCGGGAGGGCCTATCAATGAGCAGTTCTTC.

Comments on this clone: One end of the junction fails to match germline, which may point to a read error. This chain joins TRBV2 and TRBJ2-7, with 8 positions matching TRBD2. Germline lookup yields CDR1 SNHLY and CDR2 FYNNEI. This CDR3 has 15 residues. DNA of the CDR3: TGTGCCAGCAGTGAAGCGCAGCGGGAGTCAGGTTTTAGGGACTTC. Translation gives CASSEAQRESGFRDF.

The gene calls are TRBV4-1 and TRBJ1-5; possible D gene TRBD1, 5 bases. The CDR3 is made up of 14 amino acids. V shed 4 bases and J shed 5 bases, with 12 bases lying between them. CDR1 MGHRA and CDR2 YSYEKL come from the germline V gene. The CDR3 nucleotides read TGCGCCAGCAGCCCTTCGGAGGGGCATCAGCCCCAGCATTTT. Protein sequence: CASSPSEGHQPQHF.

The rearrangement uses TRBV9 and TRBJ2-1; 11 nucleotides line up with TRBD2. Per germline, CDR1 SGDLS and CDR2 YYNGEE. V lost 3 bases and J lost 2; bases outside the gene matches: 10. The CDR3 spans 18 residues. Here the CDR3 reads CASSGGTSGRTAYNEQFF. For the CDR3, the DNA is TGTGCCAGCAGCGGGGGTACTAGCGGGAGAACCGCCTACAATGAGCAGTTCTTC. Based on the CDR3 plus reference TRBV9 and TRBJ2-1, the full variable domain is DSGVTQTPKHLITATGQRVTLRCSPRSGDLSVYWYQQSLDQGLQFLIQYYNGEERAKGNILERFSAQQFPDLHSELNLSSLELGDSALYFCASSGGTSGRTAYNEQFFGPGTRLTVL.

The chain has TRBV27 and TRBJ2-7; 7 bases map to TRBD2. J lost 3 bases, V lost 2 bases, and 4 bases had no gene match. Germline V CDR1 and CDR2: MNHEY, SMNVEV (reference sequence). CDR3 length equals 14 residues. CDR3 residues: CASSLAGAGYEQYF. The CDR3, as DNA: TGTGCCAGCAGTTTAGCGGGAGCCGGCTACGAGCAGTACTTC.

CDR3 loop: CATSGQPRRGREIETQYF. In DNA, the CDR3 is TGTGCCACCTCTGGACAGCCTCGAAGAGGGCGGGAGATTGAGACCCAGTACTTC. The chain carries TRBV10-3 and TRBJ2-5; D possibly corresponds to TRBD2 (7 bases). The germline CDR1 and CDR2 sequences are ENHRY and SYGVKD. This CDR3 has 18 residues. Trimming shortened V by 10 bases and J by 5 bases, and 32 bases separated the two germline ends.

This chain connects TRBV5-5 to TRBJ2-5; 8 positions match TRBD2. J lost 4 bases, V lost 0 bases, and 5 bases had no gene match. The CDR3 loop spans 15 amino acids. Germline V gives CDR1 SGHKS, CDR2 YYEKEE (reference sequence). In nucleotides, the CDR3 is TGTGCCAGCAGCTTGGGGGCGGGAGGCGGAGAGACCCAGTACTTC. It yields the protein CASSLGAGGGETQYF.

Within the sample, this clone is medium-sized. The chain links TRBV4-3 to TRBJ2-5; 8 bases match TRBD2. Germline CDR1 is LGHNA and CDR2 is YSLEER. Unmatched junction bases numbered 6, after V lost 0 bases and J lost 0 bases. The length of the CDR3 is 17 residues. CDR3 region: CASSQELAELYQETQYF. The CDR3 DNA is TGCGCCAGCAGCCAAGAACTAGCGGAATTGTACCAAGAGACCCAGTACTTC.

The rearrangement joins TRBV6-1 to TRBJ1-6, with 7 bases matching TRBD1. CDR1 MNHNS and CDR2 SASEGT come from the germline V gene. CDR3 length: 15 amino acids. Losses at the gene ends were 0 bases for V and 9 bases for J; bases not matched to a gene: 5. The CDR3 loop is CASSEASEGASPLHF. In DNA form, the CDR3 reads TGTGCCAGCAGTGAAGCGAGTGAGGGGGCTTCACCCCTCCACTTT.

CDR3 DNA sequence: TGCAGCGTTTATCATAGCGGGAGCACAGATACGCAGTATTTT. Translating gives CSVYHSGSTDTQYF. The chain links TRBV29-1 to TRBJ2-3, with 7 bases aligning to TRBD2. The CDR3 is made up of 14 amino acids. Germline V gives CDR1 SQVTM, CDR2 ANQGSEA. V shed 5 bases, J shed 0 bases, and the junction held 5 bases outside the gene matches.

This clone has only a few counts. The chain couples TRBV6-4 to TRBJ2-1; D is undetermined. Germline-derived CDR1 and CDR2 are MRHNA and SNTAGT. This CDR3 spans 14 amino acids. Between the trimmed V and J ends, which lost 0 bases and 7 bases, there was a span of 10 bases. The CDR3 nucleotides are TGTGCCAGCAGTGACTCAAGCGAAACGAATGAGCAGTTCTTC. Its protein product is CASSDSSETNEQFF.

The chain employs TRBV28 and TRBJ1-4; D is perhaps TRBD1 (5 bases). This CDR3 comprises 15 residues. V lost 5 bases and J 1 base, leaving 11 bases between the germline ends. Germline values: CDR1 MDHEN, CDR2 SYDVKM. CDR3 region: CASSPSGETNEKLFF. The CDR3, as DNA: TGTGCCAGCAGTCCATCGGGGGAAACTAATGAAAAACTGTTTTTT.

As to this clone: Other DNA sequences in the sample encode the same CDR3. The chain joins TRBV7-9 to TRBJ2-1; the match to TRBD1 covers 9 bases. The CDR3 has 17 residues. Germline trimming cut 4 bases from V and 10 bases from J; bases unmatched to any gene: 17. In germline, CDR1 is SEHNR, CDR2 FQNEAQ (reference sequence). CDR3 loop: CASSSGLSGTGRNEQFF. The CDR3 DNA follows: TGTGCCAGCAGCTCCGGTCTCTCCGGGACAGGGAGGAACGAGCAGTTCTTC. The full variable domain, with the rest looked up from reference TRBV7-9 and TRBJ2-1, is DTGVSQNPRHKITKRGQNVTFRCDPISEHNRLYWYRQTLGQGPEFLTYFQNEAQLEKSRLLSDRFSAERPKGSFSTLEIQRTEQGDSAMYLCASSSGLSGTGRNEQFFGPGTRLTVL.

The V gene is TRBV7-3, the J gene TRBJ1-1; D may be TRBD1 (5 bases). Germline V gene data show CDR1 as SGHTA and CDR2 as FQGTGA. This CDR3 is 13 amino acids long. With 2 bases removed from V and 7 bases from J, the gap between germline ends came to 11 bases. The CDR3 loop is CASSLDWGVEAFF. In DNA, the CDR3 is TGTGCCAGCAGCTTAGACTGGGGGGTTGAAGCTTTCTTT.

The chain employs TRBV4-2 and TRBJ1-2; 9 bases are shared with TRBD1. Germline loops: CDR1 LGHNA, CDR2 YNFKEQ. V lost 3 bases to trimming and J lost 3 bases; unmatched junction nucleotides: 5. This CDR3 has 15 residues. CDR3 residues: CASSHLQGADYGYTF. The CDR3 DNA sequence: TGTGCCAGCAGCCACCTACAGGGGGCGGACTATGGCTACACCTTC.

V gene TRBV4-3 combines with J gene TRBJ2-3, with TRBD2 matching over 9 bases. Germline loops: CDR1 LGHNA, CDR2 YSLEER. Trimming took 0 bases from V and 1 from J; bases not matched to a gene: 14. There are 20 residues in the CDR3. The CDR3 reads CASSQDLLAGNPPGTDTQYF. CDR3 coding DNA: TGCGCCAGCAGCCAAGATCTTCTAGCGGGAAACCCGCCGGGCACAGATACGCAGTATTTT.

V is TRBV7-9 and J is TRBJ2-7; 8 bases line up with TRBD1. Germline CDR1 SEHNR, CDR2 FQNEAQ (reference sequence). The V gene end was trimmed by 3 bases and the J gene end by 5 bases; junction bases not matched to a gene: 12. This CDR3 has 16 amino acids. CDR3 protein: CASSLVFGTGFDEQYF. The CDR3 DNA reads as TGTGCCAGCAGCTTGGTTTTTGGGACAGGATTCGACGAGCAGTACTTC.

This chain uses TRBV7-8 with TRBJ2-6; D remains unclear. Looked up from germline, CDR1 is SGHVS and CDR2 is FQNEAQ. The ends were cut back, 4 bases at V and 0 bases at J, with 10 bases in the middle. This CDR3 comprises 16 residues. CDR3 nucleotide sequence: TGTGCCAGCAGCTCCACTTTCCACTCTGGGGCCAACGTCCTGACTTTC. Its protein is CASSSTFHSGANVLTF.

CDR3 DNA sequence: TGTGCCAGCAGCAAGATCGGACAGGCGGATACGCAGTATTTT. Encoded protein: CASSKIGQADTQYF. The rearrangement links TRBV7-3 to TRBJ2-3, with 7 bases fitting TRBD1. V lost 5 bases, J lost 6 bases, and 8 bases stayed unmatched. The CDR3 contains 14 residues. Germline V gives CDR1 SGHTA, CDR2 FQGTGA.

This chain uses TRBV19 with TRBJ2-3, with 8 bases aligning to TRBD1. The CDR3 spans 14 residues. From germline, CDR1 is LNHDA and CDR2 SQIVND (reference sequence). Trimming at V came to 5 bases and at J to 7 bases, leaving 8 bases not matched to a gene. The CDR3 sequence is CASSLGQGLNTQYF. For the CDR3, the DNA is TGTGCCAGTAGTTTAGGACAGGGTCTGAATACGCAGTATTTT.

The chain employs TRBV27 and TRBJ2-1; 11 positions agree with TRBD1. The CDR3 runs to 14 residues. V gave up 5 bases and J gave up 8 bases; unmatched junction bases: 5. The V gene's germline CDR1 is MNHEY and CDR2 SMNVEV (reference sequence). CDR3 coding DNA: TGTGCCAGCAGTGCCGGGACAGGGGGGTATGAGCAGTTCTTC. It yields the protein CASSAGTGGYEQFF.

V and J are TRBV7-9 and TRBJ2-2, with a weak D call TRBD1 (5 bases). Trimming removed 7 bases at V and 1 base at J, with 13 bases between. The CDR3 spans 15 residues. Germline lookup yields CDR1 SEHNR and CDR2 FQNEAQ (reference sequence). In DNA, the CDR3 is TGTGCCAGCAACAAATTGACAGTGAACACCGGGGAGCTGTTTTTT. This sequence encodes CASNKLTVNTGELFF. The full variable domain, with the rest looked up from reference TRBV7-9 and TRBJ2-2, is DTGVSQNPRHKITKRGQNVTFRCDPISEHNRLYWYRQTLGQGPEFLTYFQNEAQLEKSRLLSDRFSAERPKGSFSTLEIQRTEQGDSAMYLCASNKLTVNTGELFFGEGSRLTVL.

The chain has TRBV6-6 and TRBJ2-1, with TRBD2 identical over 10 bases. Germline V lookup: CDR1 MNHNY, CDR2 SVGAGI (reference sequence). Unmatched junction bases numbered 8, after V lost 7 bases and J lost 5 bases. The length of the CDR3 is 15 residues. CDR3 amino acids: CASTYGLAGDNEQFF. CDR3 nucleotides: TGTGCCAGCACCTACGGCCTAGCGGGAGACAATGAGCAGTTCTTC.

The chain uses TRBV7-2 and TRBJ2-7, with D uncertain. Germline V gene lookup returns CDR1 SGHTA and CDR2 FQGNSA. V shed 5 bases and J shed 4 bases, with 9 bases lying between them. The CDR3 runs 12 residues. CDR3 in amino acids: CASSPLGYEQYF. The CDR3 bases are TGTGCCAGCAGCCCCCTCGGTTACGAGCAGTACTTC.

The chain uses TRBV2 and TRBJ2-7, with D perhaps matching TRBD1 (6 bases). The CDR3 runs to 14 residues. The germline gives CDR1 SNHLY, CDR2 FYNNEI. The ends were cut back, 7 bases at V and 7 bases at J, with 20 bases in the middle. CDR3 bases: TGTGCCAGCAAACCCCGGGACAACTCGTGGGAGCAGTACTTC. This encodes CASKPRDNSWEQYF.